The 21 T cell receptor beta chains in this list originate from one sample, sequenced in a study of T-cell reconstitution after alpha-beta-depleted transplantation in children. The library targeted TCRbeta and was prepared with unique molecular identifiers. From the PCR reads, TCRdb called clonotypes with MiXCR, one entry per CDR3 protein. Of more than 150,000 distinct CDR3 sequences in the sample, about 6.8% were seen once. The sample was PBMCs from the stem cell graft donor, taken from the stem cell graft. These receptors all stem from a human donor who donated a stem cell graft to a child with Wiskott-Aldrich syndrome.

The chain employs TRBV28 and TRBJ1-2; 11 bases are shared with TRBD1. The CDR3 extends over 15 amino acids. Losses at the gene ends were 3 bases for V and 4 bases for J; bases not matched to a gene: 4. Germline lookup yields CDR1 MDHEN and CDR2 SYDVKM. Here the CDR3 reads CASSFGQGAVYGYTF. For the CDR3, the DNA is TGTGCCAGCAGTTTTGGACAGGGGGCGGTCTATGGCTACACCTTC.

This clonotype was seen repeatedly, ten times or more. This rearrangement joins TRBV11-2 to TRBJ1-1, with 7 nucleotides matching TRBD1. The CDR3 is made up of 14 amino acids. Trimming took 0 bases from V and 9 from J; bases not matched to a gene: 7. CDR1 is SGHAT, CDR2 FQNNGV, per germline. The CDR3 DNA is TGTGCCAGCAGCTTAGATCACTGGGACAGAAAAGCTTTCTTT. Its translation: CASSLDHWDRKAFF.

At least ten counts were recorded for this clonotype. The chain employs TRBV12-3 or TRBV12-4 and TRBJ2-1, with TRBD1 matching over 10 bases. The junction had 16 bases not matched to a gene; V was cut back by 5 bases and J by 0 bases. The CDR3 contains 20 residues. The CDR3: CASSPKDRGRFFRSYNEQFF. CDR3 DNA: TGTGCCAGCAGTCCAAAAGACAGGGGGCGCTTTTTTCGCTCCTACAATGAGCAGTTCTTC.

At least ten counts were recorded for this clonotype. This chain uses TRBV11-3 with TRBJ1-2; D is unclear. Germline CDR1 and CDR2: SGHNT and YENEEA. The CDR3 has 13 residues. Trimming left V 4 bases short and J 5 bases short, with 11 bases between. The CDR3 DNA sequence: TGTGCCAGCAGCTCATTACATCCGTATGGCTACACCTTC. Amino acid sequence: CASSSLHPYGYTF.

The chain employs TRBV6-1 and TRBJ2-7, with D unclear. The CDR3 runs 13 residues. CDR1 is MNHNS, CDR2 SASEGT, per germline. Trimming removed 10 bases from V and 6 bases from J, with 19 bases in between. This CDR3 is CATPWGPSSEQYF. CDR3 coding DNA: TGTGCCACCCCGTGGGGTCCGTCTTCCGAGCAGTACTTC.

This clonotype was seen many times. V gene TRBV20-1 combines with J gene TRBJ2-5; 9 bases line up with TRBD2. Germline-derived CDR1 and CDR2 are DFQATT and SNEGSKA (reference sequence). V was pared by 5 bases and J by 4 bases, with 14 bases of the junction left unmatched. The CDR3 spans 16 residues. Here the CDR3 DNA reads TGCAGTGCTCGGGTGGTAGCGGGGGTCTTTACAGAGACCCAGTACTTC. This encodes CSARVVAGVFTETQYF.

This clonotype was found many times. The chain recombines TRBV12-3 or TRBV12-4 with TRBJ2-7, with 9 bases that match TRBD2. The V segment lost 4 bases and the J segment 6 bases; nucleotides outside the gene matches: 7. CDR3 length equals 14 residues. The CDR3 bases are TGTGCCAGCAGTTCGACTAGCGGACCGGCCGAGCAGTACTTC. This sequence encodes CASSSTSGPAEQYF.

The J gene is TRBJ1-2, the V gene TRBV7-6; 10 bases align to TRBD1. The CDR3 runs to 15 residues. Trimming at V came to 1 base and at J to 6 bases, leaving 5 bases not matched to a gene. Germline values: CDR1 SGHVS, CDR2 FNYEAQ. Written as DNA, the CDR3 is TGTGCCAGCAGCTTAGACCCAGGACAGGGGGATGGCTACACCTTC. It translates to CASSLDPGQGDGYTF. The full variable domain, completed using reference TRBV7-6 and TRBJ1-2, is GAGVSQSPRYKVTKRGQDVALRCDPISGHVSLYWYRQALGQGPEFLTYFNYEAQQDKSGLPNDRFSAERPEGSISTLTIQRTEQRDSAMYRCASSLDPGQGDGYTFGSGTRLTVV.

This clonotype was recorded at least ten times. This chain joins TRBV12-3 or TRBV12-4 and TRBJ2-1; a possible D gene is TRBD2 (6 bases). Trimming removed 6 bases from V and 0 bases from J, with 18 bases in between. The CDR3 has 17 residues. The CDR3 here is CASSPTRFSISYNEQFF. CDR3 in DNA: TGTGCCAGCAGCCCGACTAGATTTTCTATCTCCTACAATGAGCAGTTCTTC.

In its sample, this clonotype was seen many times. V gene TRBV25-1 combines with J gene TRBJ2-2; 8 nucleotides agree with TRBD1. The germline V gene has CDR1 MGHDK and CDR2 SYGVNS. The CDR3 runs to 14 residues. Unmatched junction bases numbered 0, after V lost 3 bases and J lost 3 bases. CDR3 bases: TGTGCCAGCAGTGAGGACAGGGACACCGGGGAGCTGTTTTTT. Amino acid sequence: CASSEDRDTGELFF.

This clonotype was detected ten times or more. This chain links TRBV20-1 with TRBJ2-1; TRBD1 is a possible D gene (6 bases). V was trimmed by 5 bases and J by 8 bases, leaving 13 bases between them. CDR3 length equals 12 residues. In germline, CDR1 is DFQATT, CDR2 SNEGSKA (reference sequence). Here the CDR3 reads CSARTGIHEQFF. The CDR3 region has the DNA TGCAGTGCTCGAACAGGGATACATGAGCAGTTCTTC.

The sample holds many counts of this clonotype. The chain carries TRBV12-3 or TRBV12-4 and TRBJ1-2, with 8 bases lining up with TRBD1. This CDR3 region has 13 residues. J gave up 6 bases and V 6 bases, and 6 bases lay outside the gene matches. CDR3 coding DNA: TGTGCCAGCAGCTCAGGACAGGGCAATGGCTACACCTTC. Translation: CASSSGQGNGYTF.

This clonotype was found many times. This rearrangement joins TRBV11-2 to TRBJ2-7; 7 bases are a match to TRBD1. Germline CDR1 and CDR2: SGHAT and FQNNGV. J lost 4 bases, V lost 2 bases, and 5 bases had no gene match. The CDR3 has 14 residues. The DNA for the CDR3 is TGTGCCAGCAGCTTAAACAGGGGCAGGTACGAGCAGTACTTC. Its translation is CASSLNRGRYEQYF. The full variable domain, completed using reference TRBV11-2 and TRBJ2-7, is EAGVAQSPRYKIIEKRQSVAFWCNPISGHATLYWYQQILGQGPKLLIQFQNNGVVDDSQLPKDRFSAERLKGVDSTLKIQPAKLEDSAVYLCASSLNRGRYEQYFGPGTRLTVT.

This sequence joins TRBV12-3 or TRBV12-4 and TRBJ1-2; no definite D call. Trimming removed 1 base at V and 4 bases at J, with 10 bases between. The CDR3 extends over 14 amino acids. The CDR3 DNA reads as TGTGCCAGCAGTTTAGACGGGGATCTCTATGGCTACACCTTC. Its protein product is CASSLDGDLYGYTF.

This clonotype was observed a handful of times. CDR3 sequence: CASWDRTQYF. The DNA of the CDR3 is TGTGCCAGCTGGGACAGGACGCAGTATTTT. This sequence joins TRBV2 and TRBJ2-3; TRBD1 matches at 8 bases. The CDR3 runs to 10 residues. Germline V gene lookup returns CDR1 SNHLY and CDR2 FYNNEI. The V gene end was trimmed by 8 bases and the J gene end by 9 bases; junction bases not matched to a gene: 1.

This clonotype was found many times. This sequence joins TRBV4-3 and TRBJ2-7, with 9 nucleotides matching TRBD1. The CDR3 has 14 residues. V lost 3 bases, J lost 4 bases, and 4 bases stayed unmatched. CDR1 and CDR2 from the germline V gene are LGHNA and YSLEER. The CDR3 coding sequence is TGCGCCAGCAGCCAGGGGACAGGGCCTTACGAGCAGTACTTC. Translation gives CASSQGTGPYEQYF.

This clonotype was counted only a few times. The chain recombines TRBV5-1 with TRBJ2-3; possibly TRBD1 or TRBD2 for D (6 bases each). The CDR3 covers 13 residues. The V and J ends lost 3 bases and 5 bases respectively, with 10 bases between them. Germline lookup yields CDR1 SGHRS and CDR2 YFSETQ. The CDR3: CASSSRGEDTQYF. DNA of the CDR3: TGCGCCAGCAGCTCGAGGGGGGAAGATACGCAGTATTTT.

This clonotype was counted many times. V and J are TRBV6-5 and TRBJ1-1; D is unclear. Germline loops: CDR1 MNHEY, CDR2 SVGAGI. This CDR3 contains 16 residues. Trimming stripped 2 bases from V and 0 bases from J, with 13 bases between. In nucleotides, the CDR3 is TGTGCCAGCAGTTACCGCGCAGGCCCCATGAACACTGAAGCTTTCTTT. Translation gives CASSYRAGPMNTEAFF.

This clonotype was counted at least ten times. The V and J genes are TRBV7-2 and TRBJ2-1; possible D gene TRBD1, 5 bases. This CDR3 region has 16 residues. Germline lookup yields CDR1 SGHTA and CDR2 FQGNSA. V lost 1 base, J lost 5 bases, and 15 bases lay in between. The CDR3 spells CASSLDGAALNNEQFF. DNA for the CDR3: TGTGCCAGCAGCTTAGATGGGGCCGCTCTAAACAATGAGCAGTTCTTC.

In this sample, this clonotype turned up many times. The CDR3 region is CSGGINEQFF. CDR3 DNA: TGCAGCGGGGGGATCAATGAGCAGTTCTTC. J is TRBJ2-1 and V is TRBV29-1; the D call may be TRBD1 or TRBD2 (5 bases each). The CDR3 runs 10 residues. From germline, CDR1 is SQVTM and CDR2 ANQGSEA. V shed 7 bases and J shed 6 bases, with 7 bases lying between them.

The rearrangement links TRBV12-3 or TRBV12-4 to TRBJ1-4; D remains ambiguous. Trimming pared 5 bases from V and 11 bases from J, leaving 9 bases between. This CDR3 has 11 amino acids. The CDR3 sequence is CASSTLGKLFF. The CDR3 DNA reads TGTGCCAGCAGTACTCTCGGGAAACTGTTTTTT.